Each of the 20 T cell receptor beta chains below was sequenced from the same sample in a study of post-analysis software for immune sequencing data. The TCR beta cDNA libraries carried unique molecular identifiers. TCRdb re-called the PCR reads through MiXCR, storing one row per CDR3 protein. This sample carries approximately 690,000 distinct CDR3 sequences, around 60% of them seen once, and the ten largest clones take 11%. These TCRs are of unknown antigen specificity. Notes on the study in general: TRBV segments more frequent in patients than in controls numbered five and included TRBV5-6, TRBV5-1 and TRBV20-1.

The specimen sequenced was blood. These TCRs come from a girl aged 2 to 10 with multiple sclerosis.

The J gene is TRBJ1-5, the V gene TRBV27; no clear D gene. The CDR3 length is 14 residues. The germline V gene has CDR1 MNHEY and CDR2 SMNVEV (reference sequence). V was trimmed by 2 bases and J by 5 bases, leaving 10 bases between them. Here the CDR3 reads CASSLRRSDQPQHF. CDR3 bases: TGTGCCAGCAGTTTACGCCGGTCGGATCAGCCCCAGCATTTT.

The CDR3 region is CASSQDTGTRNNEQFF. In DNA, the CDR3 is TGCGCCAGCAGCCAAGATACAGGGACAAGAAACAATGAGCAGTTCTTC. The chain recombines TRBV4-3 with TRBJ2-1; D is perhaps TRBD1 (6 bases). Germline V gene sequence: CDR1 LGHNA, CDR2 YSLEER. The CDR3 is 16 amino acids. The ends were cut back, 0 bases at V and 5 bases at J, with 14 bases in the middle.

The rearrangement uses TRBV2 and TRBJ2-1; D not resolved. This CDR3 is 14 amino acids long. Trimming took 4 bases from V and 4 from J, leaving 11 bases between them. CDR1 is SNHLY and CDR2 is FYNNEI in the germline V gene. CDR3 nucleotide sequence: TGTGCCAGCAGTGTAAGGATATATTACAATGAGCAGTTCTTC. Amino acid sequence: CASSVRIYYNEQFF.

The chain employs TRBV7-8 and TRBJ2-5; D possibly matches TRBD1 or TRBD2 (5 bases each). The better agreement between TRBJ2-7 and the DNA end casts doubt on the J call. The CDR3 spans 14 residues. CDR1 is SGHVS, CDR2 FQNEAQ, per germline. In nucleotides, the CDR3 is TGTGCCAGCAGCCTCCGGGACGCTCCCCGCGAGCAGTACTTC. Translation: CASSLRDAPREQYF.

The chain has TRBV11-2 and TRBJ2-3, with TRBD1 as a possible D gene (6 bases). The CDR3 loop spans 16 amino acids. Germline lookup yields CDR1 SGHAT and CDR2 FQNNGV. Trimming removed 4 bases from V and 3 bases from J, with 17 bases in between. This CDR3 is CASSSGRMGATDTQYF. CDR3 DNA: TGTGCCAGCAGCTCCGGACGTATGGGGGCGACAGATACGCAGTATTTT.

The chain links TRBV27 to TRBJ2-1, with 11 bases matching TRBD2. CDR3 length equals 16 residues. CDR1 is MNHEY, CDR2 SMNVEV, per germline (reference sequence). J gave up 3 bases and V 4 bases, and 5 bases lay outside the gene matches. This chain's CDR3 is CASSSILAGGYNEQFF. CDR3 bases: TGTGCCAGCAGTTCGATCCTAGCGGGGGGCTACAATGAGCAGTTCTTC.

This rearrangement joins TRBV10-3 to TRBJ2-4, with D possibly being TRBD2 (5 bases). V lost 7 bases, J lost 8 bases, and 15 bases lay in between. The CDR3 runs to 13 residues. The germline CDR1 and CDR2 sequences are ENHRY and SYGVKD. This chain's CDR3 is CAIKDAPGDIQYF. The CDR3 DNA reads as TGTGCCATCAAGGACGCCCCCGGGGACATTCAGTACTTC.

This clonotype was detected only a few times. This chain joins TRBV18 and TRBJ2-7; TRBD2 might be the D (5 bases). Per germline, CDR1 KGHSH and CDR2 LQKENI. The CDR3 is made up of 16 amino acids. V gave up 5 bases and J gave up 0 bases, with 17 bases separating them. The CDR3 nucleotides are TGTGCCAGCTCAACCCTGGACGGGGAGAGCTCCTACGAGCAGTACTTC. It specifies CASSTLDGESSYEQYF.

The chain has TRBV10-3 and TRBJ2-1; 9 nucleotides line up with TRBD1. The CDR3 is made up of 17 amino acids. Germline V gene sequence: CDR1 ENHRY, CDR2 SYGVKD. The V gene end was trimmed by 2 bases and the J gene end by 5 bases; junction bases not matched to a gene: 10. The CDR3 reads CAISETATGGLDNEQFF. CDR3 bases: TGTGCCATCAGTGAGACCGCAACAGGGGGCTTGGACAATGAGCAGTTCTTC.

The J gene is TRBJ2-1, the V gene TRBV6-1, with TRBD2 identical over 7 bases. Germline lookup yields CDR1 MNHNS and CDR2 SASEGT. The CDR3 has 17 residues. The J segment lost 6 bases and the V segment lost 2 bases, leaving 13 bases of the junction unmatched. The CDR3 DNA follows: TGTGCCAGCAGTGAAACCGCCTGGGAGGGCCCCGGCAATGAGCAGTTCTTC. Its translation is CASSETAWEGPGNEQFF.

The chain combines TRBV20-1 with TRBJ2-1; D could derive from TRBD1 or TRBD2 (5 bases each). The CDR3 has 12 residues. V lost 3 bases to trimming and J lost 6 bases, with 9 bases between them. Looked up from germline, CDR1 is DFQATT and CDR2 is SNEGSKA (reference sequence). The CDR3 nucleotides are TGCAGTGCTAGGGGGACGGTCAATGAGCAGTTCTTC. It is translated as CSARGTVNEQFF.

This clonotype was counted a few times. The gene calls are TRBV5-1 and TRBJ2-1, with 14 bases lining up with TRBD2. Germline V gene data show CDR1 as SGHRS and CDR2 as YFSETQ. This CDR3 spans 16 amino acids. After removal of 4 bases from V and 9 bases from J, the junction contained 9 bases not matched to a gene. For the CDR3, the DNA is TGCGCCAGCAGCCCAGGGACTAGCGGGGGAAAGGGTGAGCAGTTCTTC. It is translated as CASSPGTSGGKGEQFF.

This clonotype was seen only a few times. The V call is TRBV11-1, the J call TRBJ2-7; a possible D gene is TRBD1 (6 bases). With 0 bases removed from V and 2 bases from J, the gap between germline ends came to 8 bases. Germline V gene data show CDR1 as SGHAT and CDR2 as FQDESV (reference sequence). The CDR3 is 14 amino acids. CDR3: CASSLAQGPYEQYF. In DNA form, the CDR3 reads TGTGCCAGCAGCTTAGCACAGGGCCCCTACGAGCAGTACTTC. The entire variable domain, with the rest obtained from reference TRBV11-1 and TRBJ2-7, is as follows: EAEVAQSPRYKITEKSQAVAFWCDPISGHATLYWYRQILGQGPELLVQFQDESVVDDSQLPKDRFSAERLKGVDSTLKIQPAELGDSAMYLCASSLAQGPYEQYFGPGTRLTVT.

The J gene is TRBJ2-5, the V gene TRBV20-1, with TRBD1 matching 9 bases. Germline V lookup: CDR1 DFQATT, CDR2 SNEGSKA (reference sequence). Trimming cost V 6 bases and J 0 bases; bases outside gene matches: 5. CDR3 length equals 14 residues. Written as DNA, the CDR3 is TGCAGTGCCATCGGACAGGGGCACCAAGAGACCCAGTACTTC. It encodes CSAIGQGHQETQYF.

This clonotype was counted only a few times. This chain links TRBV5-6 with TRBJ1-1, with TRBD1 identical over 8 bases. The germline V gene has CDR1 SGHDT and CDR2 YYEEEE. The CDR3 totals 14 residues. V lost 4 bases, J lost 4 bases, and 6 bases stayed unmatched. The CDR3 protein is CASSGLGTGTEAFF. The CDR3, as DNA: TGTGCCAGCAGCGGCCTCGGGACAGGCACTGAAGCTTTCTTT.

The chain couples TRBV7-2 to TRBJ1-2, with D hard to call. V was trimmed by 5 bases and J by 4 bases, leaving 14 bases between them. Germline CDR1 reads SGHTA; CDR2 reads FQGNSA. The CDR3 runs to 14 residues. CDR3: CASSRTAPGYGYTF. The CDR3 DNA reads TGTGCCAGCAGCCGGACGGCACCGGGCTATGGCTACACCTTC.

V gene TRBV4-1 combines with J gene TRBJ2-5; D uncertain. The CDR3 sequence is 14 residues long. Germline V gene sequence: CDR1 MGHRA, CDR2 YSYEKL. Trimming stripped 1 base from V and 5 bases from J, with 11 bases between. The CDR3 sequence is CASSQGSKGETQYF. In DNA form, the CDR3 reads TGCGCCAGCAGCCAAGGTTCTAAGGGTGAGACCCAGTACTTC.

This clonotype came up a few times. V gene TRBV10-1 combines with J gene TRBJ1-1; 7 nucleotides line up with TRBD1. CDR3 length: 14 residues. In germline, CDR1 is WNHNN, CDR2 SYGVQD (reference sequence). With 3 bases clipped from V and 5 bases from J, the junction kept 6 bases outside the gene matches. The CDR3 loop is CASSDGTGETEAFF. CDR3 nucleotide sequence: TGCGCCAGCAGTGACGGAACAGGGGAAACTGAAGCTTTCTTT.

The V and J genes are TRBV15 and TRBJ2-5; D unresolved. Germline lookup yields CDR1 LNHNV and CDR2 YYDKDF (reference sequence). V was shortened by 0 bases and J by 5 bases, with 13 bases between the two germline ends. The CDR3 is 15 residues long. For the CDR3, the DNA is TGTGCCACCAGCAGAGATGCAGAAGGGTTGGAGACCCAGTACTTC. Translating gives CATSRDAEGLETQYF. Full variable domain (remainder filled in from reference TRBV15 and TRBJ2-5): DAMVIQNPRYQVTQFGKPVTLSCSQTLNHNVMYWYQQKSSQAPKLLFHYYDKDFNNEADTPDNFQSRRPNTSFCFLDIRSPGLGDTAMYLCATSRDAEGLETQYFGPGTRLLVL.

V usage is TRBV12-3 or TRBV12-4 and J usage is TRBJ1-2; TRBD1 aligns across 7 bases. The trim removed 6 bases at V and 6 bases at J, leaving 7 bases unmatched. This CDR3 comprises 13 residues. CDR3 in amino acids: CASRLRTGDGYTF. In nucleotides, the CDR3 is TGTGCCAGCAGGCTCCGGACAGGTGATGGCTACACCTTC.